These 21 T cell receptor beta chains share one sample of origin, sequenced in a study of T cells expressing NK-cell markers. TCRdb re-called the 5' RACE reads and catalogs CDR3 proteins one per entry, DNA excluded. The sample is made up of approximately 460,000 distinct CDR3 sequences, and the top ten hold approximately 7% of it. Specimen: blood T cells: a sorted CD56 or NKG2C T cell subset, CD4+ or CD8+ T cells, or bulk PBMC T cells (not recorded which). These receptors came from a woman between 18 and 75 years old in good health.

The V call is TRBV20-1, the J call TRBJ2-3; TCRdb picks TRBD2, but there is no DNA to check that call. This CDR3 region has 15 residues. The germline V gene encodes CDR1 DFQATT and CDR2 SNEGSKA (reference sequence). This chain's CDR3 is CSAVNSGGASDTQYF.

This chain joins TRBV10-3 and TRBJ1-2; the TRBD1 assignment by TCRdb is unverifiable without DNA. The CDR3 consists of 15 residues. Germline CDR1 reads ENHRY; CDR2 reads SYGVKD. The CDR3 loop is CAISESGGVHYGYTF.

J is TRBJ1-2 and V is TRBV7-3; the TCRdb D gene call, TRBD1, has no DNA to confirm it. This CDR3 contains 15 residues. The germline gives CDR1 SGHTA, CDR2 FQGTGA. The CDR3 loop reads CASSPKTGHGYGYTF. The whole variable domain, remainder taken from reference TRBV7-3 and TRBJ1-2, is GAGVSQTPSNKVTEKGKYVELRCDPISGHTALYWYRQSLGQGPEFLIYFQGTGAADDSGLPNDRFFAVRPEGSVSTLKIQRTERGDSAVYLCASSPKTGHGYGYTFGSGTRLTVV.

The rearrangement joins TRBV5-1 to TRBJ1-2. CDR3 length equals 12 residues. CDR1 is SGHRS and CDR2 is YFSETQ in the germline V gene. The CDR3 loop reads CASSLDRNGYTF.

The CDR3 loop reads CASSLETSGTYNEQFF. The chain has TRBV7-9 and TRBJ2-1; TCRdb gives TRBD2 as the D gene, but with no DNA this cannot be confirmed. The length of the CDR3 is 16 residues. Germline-derived CDR1 and CDR2 are SEHNR and FQNEAQ (reference sequence). Based on the CDR3 plus reference TRBV7-9 and TRBJ2-1, the full variable domain is DTGVSQNPRHKITKRGQNVTFRCDPISEHNRLYWYRQTLGQGPEFLTYFQNEAQLEKSRLLSDRFSAERPKGSFSTLEIQRTEQGDSAMYLCASSLETSGTYNEQFFGPGTRLTVL.

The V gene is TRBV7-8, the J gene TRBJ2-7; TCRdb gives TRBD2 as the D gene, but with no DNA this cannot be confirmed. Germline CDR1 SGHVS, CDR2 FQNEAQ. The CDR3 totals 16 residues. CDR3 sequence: CASRGLAGDHPYEQYF.

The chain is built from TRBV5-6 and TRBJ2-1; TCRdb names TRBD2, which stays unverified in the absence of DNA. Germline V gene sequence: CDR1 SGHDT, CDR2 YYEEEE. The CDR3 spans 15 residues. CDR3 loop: CASNPAAGPYNEQFF.

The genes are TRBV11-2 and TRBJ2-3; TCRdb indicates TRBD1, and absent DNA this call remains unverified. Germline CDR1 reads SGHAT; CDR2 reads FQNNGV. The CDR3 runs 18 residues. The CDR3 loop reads CASSFPLWGERATDTQYF.

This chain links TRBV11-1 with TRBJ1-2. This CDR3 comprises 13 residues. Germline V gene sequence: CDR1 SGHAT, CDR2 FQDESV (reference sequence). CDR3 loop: CASSPTAIYGYTF.

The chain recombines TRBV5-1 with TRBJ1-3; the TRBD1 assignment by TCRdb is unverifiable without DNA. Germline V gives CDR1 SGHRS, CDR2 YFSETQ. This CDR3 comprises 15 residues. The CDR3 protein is CASKPGQAFGNTIYF.

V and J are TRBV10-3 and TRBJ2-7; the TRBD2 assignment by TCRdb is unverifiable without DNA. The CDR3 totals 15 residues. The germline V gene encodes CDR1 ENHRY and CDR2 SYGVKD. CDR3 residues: CAIRATSGRVVEQYF.

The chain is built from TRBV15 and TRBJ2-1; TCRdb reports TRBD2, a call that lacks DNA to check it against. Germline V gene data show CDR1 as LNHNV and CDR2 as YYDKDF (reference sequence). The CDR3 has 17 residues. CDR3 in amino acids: CATSRDLQRYSYNEQFF. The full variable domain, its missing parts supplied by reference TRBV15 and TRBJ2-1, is DAMVIQNPRYQVTQFGKPVTLSCSQTLNHNVMYWYQQKSSQAPKLLFHYYDKDFNNEADTPDNFQSRRPNTSFCFLDIRSPGLGDTAMYLCATSRDLQRYSYNEQFFGPGTRLTVL.

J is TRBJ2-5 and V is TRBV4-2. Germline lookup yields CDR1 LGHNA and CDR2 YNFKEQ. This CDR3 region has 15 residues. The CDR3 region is CASSQERGRQETQYF.

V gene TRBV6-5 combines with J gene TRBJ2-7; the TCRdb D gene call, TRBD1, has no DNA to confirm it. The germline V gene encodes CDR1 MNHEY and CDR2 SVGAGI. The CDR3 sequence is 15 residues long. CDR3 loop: CASSSVWDTPYEQYF.

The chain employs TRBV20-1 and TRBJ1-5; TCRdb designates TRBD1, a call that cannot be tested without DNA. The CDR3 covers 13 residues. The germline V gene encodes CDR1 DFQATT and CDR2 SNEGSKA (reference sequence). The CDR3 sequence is CSARRTENQPQHF.

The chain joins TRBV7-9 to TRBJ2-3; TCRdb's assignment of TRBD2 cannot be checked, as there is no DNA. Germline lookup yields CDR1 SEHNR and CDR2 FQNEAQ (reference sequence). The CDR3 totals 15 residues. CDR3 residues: CASRPGLAGEDTQYF.

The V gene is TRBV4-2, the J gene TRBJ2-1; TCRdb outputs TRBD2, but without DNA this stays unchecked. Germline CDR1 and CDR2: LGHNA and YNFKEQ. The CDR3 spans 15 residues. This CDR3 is CASSQEASGSDEQFF.

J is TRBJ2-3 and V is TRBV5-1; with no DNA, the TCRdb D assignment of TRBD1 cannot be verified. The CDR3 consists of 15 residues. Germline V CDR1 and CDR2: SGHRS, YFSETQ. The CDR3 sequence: CASSFKQGLTDTQYF.

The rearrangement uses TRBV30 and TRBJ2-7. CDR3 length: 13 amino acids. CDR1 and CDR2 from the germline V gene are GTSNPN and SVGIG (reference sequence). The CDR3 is CAWSGTGRYEQYF.

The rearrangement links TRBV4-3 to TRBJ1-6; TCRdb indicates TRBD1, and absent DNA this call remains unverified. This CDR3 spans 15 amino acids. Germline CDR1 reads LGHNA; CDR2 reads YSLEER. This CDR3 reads CASSQEGPNNSPLHF.

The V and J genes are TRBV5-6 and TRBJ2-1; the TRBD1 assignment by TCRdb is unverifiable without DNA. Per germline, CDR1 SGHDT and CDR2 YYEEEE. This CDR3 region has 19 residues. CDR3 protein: CASLCTGPDHSGSYNEQFF.